Sequencing of this T cell receptor beta chain was carried out in a study of blood T cell repertoires in COVID-19. Study-wide context: COVID-19 samples, acute and convalescent, were from the United States, Italy and Spain.

The germline V gene encodes CDR1 SEHNR and CDR2 FQNEAQ (reference sequence). The CDR3 contains 12 residues. The V gene lost 5 bases and the J gene lost 12 bases, with 11 bases spanning the gap. TCRdb's table, derived via immunoSEQ multiplex PCR, lists solely in-frame clones and lacks some. The top ten hold 1.2% of the sample, which has a few hundred thousand clones, 85% to 90% seen once. Participants were aged about 18 to 90 years from around 25 US areas. In assigning cohorts, the study relied on participant-reported clinical history. Cohort 3 donors were reported recovered after two negative PCRs, clearance, or symptom resolution.

The clonotype was recovered from a young woman who had recovered from COVID-19. Source material: PBMCs or T cells enriched from blood (not recorded which). The V call is TRBV7-9, the J call TRBJ1-6; no reliable D call. The CDR3 sequence is CASSRWRGPLHF. CDR3 DNA: TGTGCCAGCAGCCGCTGGCGGGGACCCCTCCACTTT.